This T cell receptor (beta chain) was sequenced in a study of metastatic and nonmetastatic thyroid tumors. Study findings and constraints: According to reports, the diversity of TCR beta was significantly higher in malignant thyroid tumors than in benign nodules, and this held in both blood and tumor samples.

TCRdb reprocessed the PCR reads using MiXCR. This sample carries tens of thousands of clones, approximately 12% of them seen once, and the ten largest clones take roughly 12%. This clone has more than one count but fewer than ten. The antigen remains unidentified. A much larger clone sits a single nucleotide away, making a read error possible. No treatment had been given to any patient before thyroid surgery. The V gene's germline CDR1 is MNHNS and CDR2 SASEGT. The CDR3 length is 14 residues. The source is a female donor with papillary thyroid cancer or a benign thyroid nodule (not recorded which). Some clones in this sample may be carry-over from other donors' samples. This sequence joins TRBV6-1 and TRBJ1-4, with 11 bases aligning to TRBD1. The sequenced material came from blood. CDR3 DNA sequence: TGTGTCAGCAGTGGACAGGGGGCGATAGAAAAACTGTTTTTT. Its translation is CVSSGQGAIEKLFF.